A selection of T cell receptor beta chains follows, all from one sample in a study of blood T cell repertoires in COVID-19. Using immunoSEQ multiplex PCR, the repertoire was profiled, and TCRdb retains in-frame clones only, with some absent. The sample lists roughly 75,000 clones, approximately 92% occurring once. The sequencing sample was made of peripheral blood. The source is a human donor in a cohort sampled during active COVID-19. Both conserved end residues are part of each CDR3. A D gene is named only where the DNA matches it firmly. Only part of the rows carry a size: once, few, many, or a class if the clone is expanded.

cdr3_length: 13
clone_size: NA
j_call: TRBJ1-6
v_call: TRBV5-1
d_call: NA
cdr3_aa: CASSSGGDSPLHF
cdr3_nt: TGCGCCAGCAGCTCTGGGGGCGACTCACCCCTCCACTTT

cdr3_length: 16
clone_size: NA
j_call: TRBJ2-5
v_call: TRBV7-9
d_call: TRBD2
cdr3_aa: CASSLGGGGAKETQYF
cdr3_nt: TGTGCCAGCAGCTTGGGGGGCGGGGGGGCGAAAGAGACCCAGTACTTC

cdr3_length: 14
clone_size: NA
j_call: TRBJ1-2
v_call: TRBV5-1
d_call: TRBD1
cdr3_aa: CASREPGQGNGYTF
cdr3_nt: TGCGCCAGCAGAGAACCGGGACAGGGTAATGGCTACACCTTC

cdr3_length: 14
clone_size: NA
j_call: TRBJ1-6
v_call: TRBV28
d_call: TRBD1
cdr3_aa: CASTRDRSNSPLHF
cdr3_nt: TGTGCCAGCACCCGGGACAGGTCTAATTCACCCCTCCACTTT

cdr3_length: 13
clone_size: NA
j_call: TRBJ1-5
v_call: TRBV5-8
d_call: NA
cdr3_aa: CASSAQGFQPQHF
cdr3_nt: TGTGCCAGCAGCGCCCAGGGGTTTCAGCCCCAGCATTTT

cdr3_length: 17
clone_size: NA
j_call: TRBJ2-1
v_call: TRBV6-2/TRBV6-3
d_call: TRBD2
cdr3_aa: CASSGTGLAGGSSEQFF
cdr3_nt: TGTGCCAGCAGTGGAACTGGACTAGCGGGGGGGTCAAGTGAGCAGTTCTTC

cdr3_length: 15
clone_size: NA
j_call: TRBJ1-1
v_call: TRBV5-1
d_call: TRBD1
cdr3_aa: CASSPRDRDSTEAFF
cdr3_nt: TGCGCCAGCAGCCCCCGGGACAGGGACTCCACTGAAGCTTTCTTT

cdr3_length: 16
clone_size: NA
j_call: TRBJ1-1
v_call: TRBV7-2
d_call: TRBD1
cdr3_aa: CASSLVLTGINTEAFF
cdr3_nt: TGTGCCAGCAGCTTAGTCCTGACAGGGATAAACACTGAAGCTTTCTTT

cdr3_length: 15
clone_size: NA
j_call: TRBJ2-7
v_call: TRBV15
d_call: NA
cdr3_aa: CATSSPVWGAYEQYF
cdr3_nt: TGTGCCACCAGCAGCCCCGTCTGGGGGGCCTACGAGCAGTACTTC

cdr3_length: 14
clone_size: NA
j_call: TRBJ2-5
v_call: TRBV6-5
d_call: NA
cdr3_aa: CASRRDFTRGAQYF
cdr3_nt: TGTGCCAGCAGGAGGGACTTCACCCGCGGGGCCCAGTACTTC

cdr3_length: 12
clone_size: once
j_call: TRBJ2-7
v_call: TRBV11-3
d_call: NA
cdr3_aa: CASSPSPYEQYF
cdr3_nt: TGTGCCAGCAGTCCCTCCCCCTACGAGCAGTACTTC

cdr3_length: 17
clone_size: NA
j_call: TRBJ1-3
v_call: TRBV7-2
d_call: NA
cdr3_aa: CASSLAKSRLSGNTIYF
cdr3_nt: TGTGCCAGCAGCTTAGCGAAGTCGAGGTTGTCTGGAAACACCATATATTTT

cdr3_length: 20
clone_size: NA
j_call: TRBJ1-1
v_call: TRBV5-1
d_call: NA
cdr3_aa: CASSYWRRVKGDLVNTEAFF
cdr3_nt: TGCGCCAGCAGCTATTGGAGGAGGGTAAAGGGAGACTTAGTGAACACTGAAGCTTTCTTT

cdr3_length: 14
clone_size: NA
j_call: TRBJ1-6
v_call: TRBV6-6
d_call: NA
cdr3_aa: CASSYFQGGSPLHF
cdr3_nt: TGTGCCAGCAGTTACTTTCAGGGAGGTTCACCCCTCCACTTT

cdr3_length: 16
clone_size: NA
j_call: TRBJ2-7
v_call: TRBV5-1
d_call: TRBD1
cdr3_aa: CASSSTTGFVPYEQYF
cdr3_nt: TGCGCCAGCAGCTCTACGACAGGGTTCGTTCCCTACGAGCAGTACTTC

cdr3_length: 13
clone_size: NA
j_call: TRBJ1-6
v_call: TRBV2
d_call: NA
cdr3_aa: CASGPGGNSPLHF
cdr3_nt: TGTGCCTCCGGTCCCGGGGGAAATTCACCCCTCCACTTT

cdr3_length: 17
clone_size: NA
j_call: TRBJ2-2
v_call: TRBV27
d_call: TRBD2
cdr3_aa: CASRSRWTSYSTGELFF
cdr3_nt: TGTGCCAGCAGGAGTAGGTGGACTAGCTATTCCACCGGGGAGCTGTTTTTT

cdr3_length: 13
clone_size: NA
j_call: TRBJ2-2
v_call: TRBV10-1
d_call: TRBD2
cdr3_aa: CASGRLAGGELFF
cdr3_nt: TGCGCCAGCGGCCGACTAGCGGGAGGGGAGCTGTTTTTT

cdr3_length: 14
clone_size: few
j_call: TRBJ2-2
v_call: TRBV30
d_call: TRBD2
cdr3_aa: CACVGREDTGELFF
cdr3_nt: TGTGCCTGCGTAGGGCGGGAGGACACCGGGGAGCTGTTTTTT

cdr3_length: 16
clone_size: NA
j_call: TRBJ2-5
v_call: TRBV9
d_call: TRBD2
cdr3_aa: CASSVGGGGAGETQYF
cdr3_nt: TGTGCCAGCAGCGTAGGAGGCGGGGGGGCAGGAGAGACCCAGTACTTC

cdr3_length: 12
clone_size: NA
j_call: TRBJ1-5
v_call: TRBV13
d_call: NA
cdr3_aa: CASSRSNQPQHF
cdr3_nt: TGTGCCAGCAGCCGGAGCAATCAGCCCCAGCATTTT

cdr3_length: 10
clone_size: NA
j_call: TRBJ1-1
v_call: TRBV29-1
d_call: NA
cdr3_aa: CTGMGTEAFF
cdr3_nt: TGCACCGGGATGGGCACTGAAGCTTTCTTT

cdr3_length: 14
clone_size: NA
j_call: TRBJ2-7
v_call: TRBV9
d_call: NA
cdr3_aa: CASSVDLGLYEQYF
cdr3_nt: TGTGCCAGCAGCGTAGATTTGGGGCTCTACGAGCAGTACTTC

cdr3_length: 14
clone_size: NA
j_call: TRBJ2-7
v_call: TRBV7-6
d_call: TRBD1
cdr3_aa: CASSPRTGAYEQYF
cdr3_nt: TGTGCCAGCAGCCCCAGGACAGGGGCCTACGAGCAGTACTTC

cdr3_length: 16
clone_size: NA
j_call: TRBJ2-7
v_call: TRBV7-6
d_call: TRBD2
cdr3_aa: CASSRGSGGVLYEQYF
cdr3_nt: TGTGCCAGCAGCAGGGGTAGCGGGGGGGTTTTGTACGAGCAGTACTTC

cdr3_length: 14
clone_size: NA
j_call: TRBJ2-7
v_call: TRBV30
d_call: NA
cdr3_aa: CAWSVGRGTYEQYF
cdr3_nt: TGTGCCTGGAGTGTAGGCAGGGGGACTTACGAGCAGTACTTC

cdr3_length: 17
clone_size: NA
j_call: TRBJ1-2
v_call: TRBV5-4
d_call: TRBD1
cdr3_aa: CASSLAGQGLLSYGYTF
cdr3_nt: TGTGCCAGCAGCTTGGCTGGACAGGGTCTTCTAAGCTATGGCTACACCTTC

cdr3_length: 15
clone_size: NA
j_call: TRBJ2-5
v_call: TRBV7-9
d_call: NA
cdr3_aa: CASSLGGAVQETQYF
cdr3_nt: TGTGCCAGCAGCCTAGGAGGAGCGGTACAAGAGACCCAGTACTTC

cdr3_length: 15
clone_size: NA
j_call: TRBJ1-6
v_call: TRBV30
d_call: TRBD1
cdr3_aa: CAWSVGTANNSPLHF
cdr3_nt: TGTGCCTGGAGTGTCGGGACAGCTAATAATTCACCCCTCCACTTT

cdr3_length: 15
clone_size: NA
j_call: TRBJ1-1
v_call: TRBV11-2
d_call: NA
cdr3_aa: CASSFAGGSGTEAFF
cdr3_nt: TGTGCCAGCAGCTTTGCGGGGGGATCGGGCACTGAAGCTTTCTTT

cdr3_length: 19
clone_size: NA
j_call: TRBJ2-5
v_call: TRBV5-1
d_call: TRBD2
cdr3_aa: CASSLEGTLAGQNQETQYF
cdr3_nt: TGCGCCAGCAGCTTGGAAGGGACCCTAGCGGGGCAGAACCAAGAGACCCAGTACTTC

cdr3_length: 16
clone_size: NA
j_call: TRBJ2-3
v_call: TRBV29-1
d_call: TRBD2
cdr3_aa: CSVPDGLAGMTDTQYF
cdr3_nt: TGCAGCGTCCCGGACGGACTAGCGGGGATGACAGATACGCAGTATTTT

cdr3_length: 14
clone_size: few
j_call: TRBJ2-2
v_call: TRBV5-1
d_call: NA
cdr3_aa: CASSSGTNTGELFF
cdr3_nt: TGCGCCAGCAGCTCCGGGACTAACACCGGGGAGCTGTTTTTT

cdr3_length: 14
clone_size: NA
j_call: TRBJ2-7
v_call: TRBV5-5
d_call: TRBD1
cdr3_aa: CASSFGTGPYEQYF
cdr3_nt: TGTGCCAGCAGCTTCGGGACAGGCCCCTACGAGCAGTACTTC

cdr3_length: 15
clone_size: NA
j_call: TRBJ1-1
v_call: TRBV19
d_call: NA
cdr3_aa: CASSIIFGISGEAFF
cdr3_nt: TGTGCCAGTAGTATTATCTTCGGGATTTCTGGTGAAGCTTTCTTT

cdr3_length: 13
clone_size: NA
j_call: TRBJ1-1
v_call: TRBV6-5
d_call: NA
cdr3_aa: CASSDRPSTEAFF
cdr3_nt: TGTGCCAGCTCAGACAGACCTTCAACTGAAGCTTTCTTT

cdr3_length: 14
clone_size: NA
j_call: TRBJ2-2
v_call: TRBV2
d_call: NA
cdr3_aa: CASTVLAPSGELFF
cdr3_nt: TGTGCCAGCACCGTCCTAGCTCCAAGCGGGGAGCTGTTTTTT

cdr3_length: 16
clone_size: NA
j_call: TRBJ2-3
v_call: TRBV4-3
d_call: TRBD1
cdr3_aa: CASSQESGQGGDTQYF
cdr3_nt: TGCGCCAGCAGCCAAGAGTCAGGACAGGGAGGAGATACGCAGTATTTT

cdr3_length: 16
clone_size: NA
j_call: TRBJ2-2
v_call: TRBV5-1
d_call: TRBD2
cdr3_aa: CASSFVAGGNTGELFF
cdr3_nt: TGCGCCAGCAGCTTTGTAGCGGGTGGGAACACCGGGGAGCTGTTTTTT

cdr3_length: 15
clone_size: once
j_call: TRBJ2-1
v_call: TRBV6-4
d_call: TRBD2
cdr3_aa: CASSPSGGGTNEQFF
cdr3_nt: TGTGCCAGCAGTCCCAGCGGGGGGGGTACGAATGAGCAGTTCTTC

cdr3_length: 17
clone_size: NA
j_call: TRBJ2-3
v_call: TRBV3-1/TRBV3-2
d_call: TRBD1
cdr3_aa: CASSQELNRGHADTQYF
cdr3_nt: TGTGCCAGCAGCCAAGAGTTAAACAGGGGGCATGCAGATACGCAGTATTTT

cdr3_length: 16
clone_size: few
j_call: TRBJ2-2
v_call: TRBV24-1
d_call: TRBD1
cdr3_aa: CATSDPDRGNTGELFF
cdr3_nt: TGTGCCACCAGTGACCCTGACAGGGGGAACACCGGGGAGCTGTTTTTT

cdr3_length: 12
clone_size: NA
j_call: TRBJ2-7
v_call: TRBV30
d_call: TRBD2
cdr3_aa: CAWRPRGGEQYF
cdr3_nt: TGTGCCTGGAGGCCTCGGGGGGGCGAGCAGTACTTC

cdr3_length: 13
clone_size: NA
j_call: TRBJ1-1
v_call: TRBV10-2
d_call: TRBD1
cdr3_aa: CASTRDRGYEAFF
cdr3_nt: TGCGCCAGCACCCGAGACAGGGGGTATGAAGCTTTCTTT

cdr3_length: 15
clone_size: NA
j_call: TRBJ1-4
v_call: TRBV18
d_call: NA
cdr3_aa: CASSPTRATNEKLFF
cdr3_nt: TGTGCCAGCTCACCCACCAGGGCAACTAATGAAAAACTGTTTTTT

cdr3_length: 15
clone_size: NA
j_call: TRBJ1-4
v_call: TRBV2
d_call: TRBD1
cdr3_aa: CASRRSRGLEEKLFF
cdr3_nt: TGTGCCAGCAGACGATCCAGGGGGCTAGAAGAAAAACTGTTTTTT

cdr3_length: 15
clone_size: NA
j_call: TRBJ2-2
v_call: TRBV7-2
d_call: NA
cdr3_aa: CASSPQDSYTGELFF
cdr3_nt: TGTGCCAGCAGCCCACAGGACAGTTACACCGGGGAGCTGTTTTTT

cdr3_length: 17
clone_size: NA
j_call: TRBJ2-5
v_call: TRBV12-5
d_call: TRBD2
cdr3_aa: CASGLVRGGGALETQYF
cdr3_nt: TGTGCTAGTGGTTTGGTACGGGGCGGGGGGGCCCTTGAGACCCAGTACTTC

cdr3_length: 15
clone_size: few
j_call: TRBJ2-3
v_call: TRBV7-6
d_call: NA
cdr3_aa: CASSFAGASTDTQYF
cdr3_nt: TGTGCCAGCAGCTTCGCGGGGGCCTCCACAGATACGCAGTATTTT

cdr3_length: 15
clone_size: NA
j_call: TRBJ1-3
v_call: TRBV7-9
d_call: NA
cdr3_aa: CASSYGTPEGNTIYF
cdr3_nt: TGTGCCAGCAGCTACGGGACCCCGGAGGGGAACACCATATATTTT

cdr3_length: 16
clone_size: NA
j_call: TRBJ2-1
v_call: TRBV5-1
d_call: TRBD2
cdr3_aa: CASSSHSGGASGEQFF
cdr3_nt: TGCGCCAGCAGCAGCCATAGCGGGGGGGCATCGGGTGAGCAGTTCTTC

cdr3_length: 14
clone_size: NA
j_call: TRBJ1-1
v_call: TRBV4-1
d_call: NA
cdr3_aa: CASIGEGAYTEAFF
cdr3_nt: TGCGCCAGCATAGGGGAAGGGGCTTACACTGAAGCTTTCTTT

cdr3_length: 14
clone_size: NA
j_call: TRBJ1-4
v_call: TRBV5-1
d_call: NA
cdr3_aa: CASSLQATNEKLFF
cdr3_nt: TGCGCCAGCAGCTTGCAGGCAACTAATGAAAAACTGTTTTTT